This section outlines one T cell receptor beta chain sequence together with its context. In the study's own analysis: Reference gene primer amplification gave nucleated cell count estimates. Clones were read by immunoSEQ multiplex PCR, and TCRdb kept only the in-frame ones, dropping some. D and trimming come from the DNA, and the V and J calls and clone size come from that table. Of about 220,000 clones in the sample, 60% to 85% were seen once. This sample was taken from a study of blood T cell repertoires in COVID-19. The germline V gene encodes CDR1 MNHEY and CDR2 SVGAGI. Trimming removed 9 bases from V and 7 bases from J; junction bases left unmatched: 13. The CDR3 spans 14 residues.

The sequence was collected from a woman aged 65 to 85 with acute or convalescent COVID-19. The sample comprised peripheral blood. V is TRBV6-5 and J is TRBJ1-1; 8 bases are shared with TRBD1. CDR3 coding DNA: TGTGCCAGTCGAAACACAGGGGGGAGAAGTGAAGCTTTCTTT. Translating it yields CASRNTGGRSEAFF.